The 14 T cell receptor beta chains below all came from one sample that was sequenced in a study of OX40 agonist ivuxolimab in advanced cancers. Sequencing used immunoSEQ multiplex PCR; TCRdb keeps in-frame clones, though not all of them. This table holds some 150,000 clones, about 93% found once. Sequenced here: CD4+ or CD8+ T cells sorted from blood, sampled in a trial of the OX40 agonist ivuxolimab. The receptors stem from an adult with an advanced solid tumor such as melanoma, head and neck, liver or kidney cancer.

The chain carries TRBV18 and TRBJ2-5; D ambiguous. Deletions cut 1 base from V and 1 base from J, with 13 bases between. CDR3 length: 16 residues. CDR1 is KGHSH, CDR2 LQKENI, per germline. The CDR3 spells CASSPLRNLRQETQYF. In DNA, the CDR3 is TGTGCCAGCTCACCACTAAGGAATTTACGCCAAGAGACCCAGTACTTC. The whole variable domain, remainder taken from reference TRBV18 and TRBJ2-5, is NAGVMQNPRHLVRRRGQEARLRCSPMKGHSHVYWYRQLPEEGLKFMVYLQKENIIDESGMPKERFSAEFPKEGPSILRIQQVVRGDSAAYFCASSPLRNLRQETQYFGPGTRLLVL.

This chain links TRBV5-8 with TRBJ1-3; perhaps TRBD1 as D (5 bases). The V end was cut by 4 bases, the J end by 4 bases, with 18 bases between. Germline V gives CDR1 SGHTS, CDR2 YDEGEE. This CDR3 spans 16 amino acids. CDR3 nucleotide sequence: TGTGCCAGCAGCGGGCCTGCCACAGGATACGGAAACACCATATATTTT. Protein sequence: CASSGPATGYGNTIYF.

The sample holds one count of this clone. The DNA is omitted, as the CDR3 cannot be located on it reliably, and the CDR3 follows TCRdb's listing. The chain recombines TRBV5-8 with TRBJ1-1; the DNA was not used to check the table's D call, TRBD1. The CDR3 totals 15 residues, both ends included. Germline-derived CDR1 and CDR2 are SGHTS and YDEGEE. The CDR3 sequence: CASILAWSQNTEAFF.

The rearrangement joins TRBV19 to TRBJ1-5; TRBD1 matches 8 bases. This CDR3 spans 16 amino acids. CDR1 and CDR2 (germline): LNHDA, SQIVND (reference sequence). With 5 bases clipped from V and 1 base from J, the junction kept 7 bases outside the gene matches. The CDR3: CASSDQGARSNQPQHF. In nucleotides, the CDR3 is TGTGCCAGTAGTGACCAGGGGGCGCGGAGCAATCAGCCCCAGCATTTT.

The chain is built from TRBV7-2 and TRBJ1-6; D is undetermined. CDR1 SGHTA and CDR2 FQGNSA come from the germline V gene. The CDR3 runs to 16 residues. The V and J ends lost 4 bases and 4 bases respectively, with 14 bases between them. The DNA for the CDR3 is TGTGCCAGCAGCTCCCCCTACCGTAGTTATAATTCACCCCTCCACTTT. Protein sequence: CASSSPYRSYNSPLHF.

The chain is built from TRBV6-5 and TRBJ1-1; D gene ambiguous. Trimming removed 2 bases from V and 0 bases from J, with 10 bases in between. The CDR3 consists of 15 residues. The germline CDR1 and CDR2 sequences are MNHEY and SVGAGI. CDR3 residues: CASSYRNWMNTEAFF. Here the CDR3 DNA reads TGTGCCAGCAGTTACAGGAACTGGATGAACACTGAAGCTTTCTTT.

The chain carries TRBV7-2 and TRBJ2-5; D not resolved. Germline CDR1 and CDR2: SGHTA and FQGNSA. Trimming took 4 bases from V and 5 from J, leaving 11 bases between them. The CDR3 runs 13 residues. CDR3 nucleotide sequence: TGTGCCAGCAGCTATATAACAATGGAGACCCAGTACTTC. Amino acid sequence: CASSYITMETQYF.

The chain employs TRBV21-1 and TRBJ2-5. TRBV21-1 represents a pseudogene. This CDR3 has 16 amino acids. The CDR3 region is CASSRRKGPTSETQYF. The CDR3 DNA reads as TGTGCCAGCAGCCGCCGGAAGGGTCCCACCTCAGAGACCCAGTACTTC.

CDR3 residues: CASSLNWGSGANVLTF. The CDR3 coding sequence is TGTGCCAGCAGTTTAAATTGGGGATCTGGGGCCAACGTCCTGACTTTC. The V call is TRBV27, the J call TRBJ2-6; D unresolved. Trimming removed 2 bases at V and 1 base at J, with 9 bases between. Germline V CDR1 and CDR2: MNHEY, SMNVEV (reference sequence). CDR3 length equals 16 residues.

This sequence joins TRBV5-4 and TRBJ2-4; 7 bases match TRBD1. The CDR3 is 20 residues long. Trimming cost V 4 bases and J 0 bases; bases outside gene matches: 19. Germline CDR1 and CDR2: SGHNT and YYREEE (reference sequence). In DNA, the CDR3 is TGTGCCAGCAGCAACTTCCCGGGACAGTGGGTTAGAGGAGCCAAAAACATTCAGTACTTC. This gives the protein CASSNFPGQWVRGAKNIQYF.

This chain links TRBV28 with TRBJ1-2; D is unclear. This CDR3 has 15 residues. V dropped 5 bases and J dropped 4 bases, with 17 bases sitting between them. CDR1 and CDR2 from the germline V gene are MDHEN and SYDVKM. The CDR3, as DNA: TGTGCCAGCAGTCAACCTGGGGATGGCGCCTATGGCTACACCTTC. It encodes CASSQPGDGAYGYTF.

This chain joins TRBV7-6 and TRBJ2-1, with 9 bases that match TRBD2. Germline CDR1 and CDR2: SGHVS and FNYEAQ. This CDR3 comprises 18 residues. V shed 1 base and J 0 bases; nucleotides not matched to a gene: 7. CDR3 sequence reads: CASSLESGGPYSYNEQFF. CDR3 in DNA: TGTGCCAGCAGCTTAGAAAGCGGGGGGCCGTACTCCTACAATGAGCAGTTCTTC.

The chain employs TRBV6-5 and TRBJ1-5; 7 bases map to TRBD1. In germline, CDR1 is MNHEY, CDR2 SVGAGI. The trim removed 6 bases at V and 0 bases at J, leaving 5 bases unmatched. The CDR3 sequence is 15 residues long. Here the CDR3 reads CASRAQGYSNQPQHF. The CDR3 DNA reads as TGTGCCAGCAGGGCACAGGGGTATAGCAATCAGCCCCAGCATTTT.

The CDR3 is CASSQTGYGIQYF. The CDR3 DNA sequence: TGCGCCAGCAGCCAAACAGGGTACGGCATTCAGTACTTC. The chain has TRBV4-1 and TRBJ2-4, with D possibly TRBD1 on 6 matching bases. V was clipped by 2 bases and J by 9 bases, with 11 bases between them. Germline V gives CDR1 MGHRA, CDR2 YSYEKL. The CDR3 extends over 13 amino acids.